This T cell receptor beta chain originates from a study of blood T cell repertoires in COVID-19. Study-wide background: From the United States, Italy and Spain came samples of acute and convalescent COVID-19. The cDNA or gDNA used as material had been derived from T cells, B-cell-depleted T cells, or PBMCs.

Repertoires were generated with immunoSEQ multiplex PCR, while TCRdb's copy carries only in-frame clones and drops some. The sample holds 350,000 or so clones; about 91% are singletons and the top ten take approximately 1.6%. Germline V gene lookup returns CDR1 KGHDR and CDR2 SFDVKD. The junction had 1 base not matched to a gene; V was cut back by 5 bases and J by 2 bases. The CDR3 consists of 14 residues. The receptor's source is a woman aged 25 to 39 with COVID-19, enrolled during active disease. The V call is TRBV24-1, the J call TRBJ1-5, with 8 bases aligning to TRBD1. Specimen: peripheral blood. The CDR3 is CATSGQGRNQPQHF. For the CDR3, the DNA is TGTGCCACCAGTGGACAGGGGCGCAATCAGCCCCAGCATTTT.